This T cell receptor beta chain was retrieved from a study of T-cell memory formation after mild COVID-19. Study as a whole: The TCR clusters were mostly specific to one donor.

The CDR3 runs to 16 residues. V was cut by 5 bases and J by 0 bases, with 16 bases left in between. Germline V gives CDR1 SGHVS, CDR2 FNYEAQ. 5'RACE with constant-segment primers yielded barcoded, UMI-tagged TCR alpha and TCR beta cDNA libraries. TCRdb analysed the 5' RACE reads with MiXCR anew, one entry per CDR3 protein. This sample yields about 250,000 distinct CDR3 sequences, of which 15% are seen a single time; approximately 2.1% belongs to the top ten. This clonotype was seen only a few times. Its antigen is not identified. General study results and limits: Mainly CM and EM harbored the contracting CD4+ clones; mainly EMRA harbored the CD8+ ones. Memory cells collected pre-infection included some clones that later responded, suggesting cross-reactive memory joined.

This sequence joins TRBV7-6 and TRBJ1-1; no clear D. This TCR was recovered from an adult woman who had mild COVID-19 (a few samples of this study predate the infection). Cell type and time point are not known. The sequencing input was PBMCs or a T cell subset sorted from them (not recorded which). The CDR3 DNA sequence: TGTGCCAGCAGCGTACGGGAACACCTTATGAACACTGAAGCTTTCTTT. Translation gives CASSVREHLMNTEAFF.